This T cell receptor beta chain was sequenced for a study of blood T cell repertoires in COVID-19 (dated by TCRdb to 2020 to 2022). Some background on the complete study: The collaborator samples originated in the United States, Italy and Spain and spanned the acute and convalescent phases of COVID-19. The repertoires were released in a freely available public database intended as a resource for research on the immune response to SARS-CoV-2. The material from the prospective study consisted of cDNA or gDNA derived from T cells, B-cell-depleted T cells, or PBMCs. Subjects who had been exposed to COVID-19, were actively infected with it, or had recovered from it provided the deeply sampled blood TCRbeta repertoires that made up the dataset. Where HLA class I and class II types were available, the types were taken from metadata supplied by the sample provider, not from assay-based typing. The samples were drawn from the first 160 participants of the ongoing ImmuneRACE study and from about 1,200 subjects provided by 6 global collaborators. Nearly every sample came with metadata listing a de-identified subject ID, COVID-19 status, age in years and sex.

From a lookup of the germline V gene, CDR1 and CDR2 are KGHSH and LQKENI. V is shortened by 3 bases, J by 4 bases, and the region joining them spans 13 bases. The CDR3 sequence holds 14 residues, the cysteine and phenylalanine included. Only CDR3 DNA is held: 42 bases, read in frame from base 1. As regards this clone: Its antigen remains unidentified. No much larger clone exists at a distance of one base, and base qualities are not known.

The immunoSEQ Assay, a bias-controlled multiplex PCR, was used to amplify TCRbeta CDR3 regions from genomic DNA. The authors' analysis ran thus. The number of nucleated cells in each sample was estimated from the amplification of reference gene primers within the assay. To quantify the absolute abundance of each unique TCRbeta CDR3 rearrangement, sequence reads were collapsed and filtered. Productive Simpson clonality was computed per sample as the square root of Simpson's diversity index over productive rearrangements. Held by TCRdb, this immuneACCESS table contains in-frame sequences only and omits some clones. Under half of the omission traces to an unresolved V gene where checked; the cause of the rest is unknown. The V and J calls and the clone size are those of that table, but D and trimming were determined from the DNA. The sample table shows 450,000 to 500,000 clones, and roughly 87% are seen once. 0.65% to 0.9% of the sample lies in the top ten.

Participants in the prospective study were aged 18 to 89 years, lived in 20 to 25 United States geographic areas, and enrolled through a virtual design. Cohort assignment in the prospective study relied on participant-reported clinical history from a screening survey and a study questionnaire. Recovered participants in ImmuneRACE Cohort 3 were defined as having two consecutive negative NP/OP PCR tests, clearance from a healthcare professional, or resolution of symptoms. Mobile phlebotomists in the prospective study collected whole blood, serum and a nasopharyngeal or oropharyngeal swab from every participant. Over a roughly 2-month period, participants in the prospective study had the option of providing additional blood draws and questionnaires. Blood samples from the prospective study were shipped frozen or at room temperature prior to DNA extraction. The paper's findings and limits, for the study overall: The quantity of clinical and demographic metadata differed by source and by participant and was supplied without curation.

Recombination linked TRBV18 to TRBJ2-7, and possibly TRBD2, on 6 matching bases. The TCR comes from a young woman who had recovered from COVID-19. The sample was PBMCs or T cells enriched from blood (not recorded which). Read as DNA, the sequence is TGTGCCAGCTCACCGGGGACTGGTGAATACGAGCAGTACTTC. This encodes CASSPGTGEYEQYF.